The rows below give T cell receptor beta chains drawn from one sample of a study of cytomegalovirus exposure and HLA in healthy donors. The protocol was immunoSEQ multiplex PCR, while the TCRdb copy is restricted to in-frame clones and leaves out a portion. The data contain about 150,000 clones, around 90% of them singletons. Sequenced sample: PBMCs. These receptors were collected from a woman aged 30 to 39 in good health and CMV-seropositive. Each CDR3 is given with its conserved first and last residue. The D gene is left open where the match is weak. A clone size is listed for some rows: how often the clone was seen (once, few, many), or a class if it is expanded.

TRBV6-6	TRBD2	NA	TRBJ2-2	TGTGCCAGCAGGCGGAATAGCGGGATCACCGGGGAGCTGTTTTTT	CASRRNSGITGELFF
TRBV5-1	TRBD1	NA	TRBJ1-4	TGCGCCAGCAGCGACCGGGACAGGGCCAATGAAAAACTGTTTTTT	CASSDRDRANEKLFF
TRBV5-1	TRBD1	once	TRBJ1-2	TGCGCCAGCAGCTTGGAACAGGGGGCTGGCTACACCTTC	CASSLEQGAGYTF
TRBV2	NA	NA	TRBJ2-5	TGTGCCAGCAGCGACCCGGACATTTTTCGGGTTCTTTGGGCCCAAGAGACCCAGTACTTC	CASSDPDIFRVLWAQETQYF
TRBV28	TRBD1	NA	TRBJ1-1	TGTGCCAGCAGTCCGCGACAGGGTTACACTGAAGCTTTCTTT	CASSPRQGYTEAFF
TRBV4-1	TRBD1	NA	TRBJ1-2	TGCGCCAGCAGCCTAAATCCCGGGACAGGGCACTATGGCTACACCTTC	CASSLNPGTGHYGYTF
TRBV5-1	TRBD1	NA	TRBJ1-4	TGCGCCAGCAGCTTGGCCGGGACAGGGAATGAAAAACTGTTTTTT	CASSLAGTGNEKLFF
TRBV6-1	TRBD1	NA	TRBJ2-5	TGTGCCAGCAGGGGACAGGGGATTCAAGAGACCCAGTACTTC	CASRGQGIQETQYF
TRBV29-1	NA	NA	TRBJ1-1	TGCAGCGCGGTCAAACTGGGGCCAGCCACTGAAGCTTTCTTT	CSAVKLGPATEAFF
TRBV5-1	TRBD2	once	TRBJ2-3	TGCGCCAGCAGCGGTAGCGGGGGGACAGATACGCAGTATTTT	CASSGSGGTDTQYF
TRBV6-5	NA	once	TRBJ1-2	TGTGCCAGCACCACACCAGGGTTCTATGGCTACACCTTC	CASTTPGFYGYTF
TRBV7-2	NA	NA	TRBJ1-2	TGTGCCAGCAGCGCCTACCTTCAGGGAAACTATGGCTACACCTTC	CASSAYLQGNYGYTF
TRBV4-1	NA	NA	TRBJ2-1	TGCGCCAGCAGCCAAGATCGGCGGGGTAATGAGCAGTTCTTC	CASSQDRRGNEQFF
TRBV29-1	NA	medium-sized	TRBJ1-2	TGCAGCGTGCCGGAGGATAGGATTTATGGCTACACCTTC	CSVPEDRIYGYTF
TRBV20-1	NA	NA	TRBJ2-5	TGCAGTGCTCAGAAATTCGAGACCCAGTACTTC	CSAQKFETQYF
TRBV18	NA	few	TRBJ1-1	TGTGCCAGCTCACCACGGGCGCAGGGATCGAACACTGAAGCTTTCTTT	CASSPRAQGSNTEAFF
TRBV18	TRBD1	NA	TRBJ1-2	TGTGCCAGCTCACCACATGAGGGGGCCGGCTACACCTTC	CASSPHEGAGYTF
TRBV5-1	TRBD1	NA	TRBJ1-1	TGCGCCAGCAGCCTAGAATGGACAGGAATGAGCACTGAAGCTTTCTTT	CASSLEWTGMSTEAFF
TRBV4-2	TRBD2	NA	TRBJ2-2	TGTGCCAGCAGCCAAGATGGAAGCGGGGGGGCTCCCGGGGAGCTGTTTTTT	CASSQDGSGGAPGELFF
TRBV5-4	NA	NA	TRBJ2-7	TGTGCCAGCAGCTTGACGGGCAGGGAAGCCCACGAGCAGTACTTC	CASSLTGREAHEQYF
TRBV9	NA	NA	TRBJ2-2	TGTGCCAGCAGCGCCAGGGACACCGGGGAGCTGTTTTTT	CASSARDTGELFF
TRBV4-1	NA	NA	TRBJ1-2	TGCGCCAGCAGCCATAACGCCAGGGTCTATGGCTACACCTTC	CASSHNARVYGYTF
TRBV11-2	TRBD1	few	TRBJ2-1	TGTGCCAGCAGCTTATACAGGGGGAATGAGCAGTTCTTC	CASSLYRGNEQFF
TRBV5-4	TRBD2	many	TRBJ2-5	TGTGCCAGCAGCCACCCAGCTAGCGGGGACACAGAGACCCAGTACTTC	CASSHPASGDTETQYF
TRBV6-1	TRBD2	NA	TRBJ2-1	TGTGCCAGCAGTGTGGGCGGGGGGGCAAGAGAGCAGTTCTTC	CASSVGGGAREQFF
TRBV7-7	NA	NA	TRBJ2-2	TGTGCCAGCAGCCCCGACCCTACGGGAAACACCGGGGAGCTGTTTTTT	CASSPDPTGNTGELFF
TRBV5-1	NA	NA	TRBJ2-1	TGCGCCAGCAGCCGACCGACAGGTAATGAGCAGTTCTTC	CASSRPTGNEQFF
TRBV19	TRBD1	once	TRBJ2-7	TGTGCCAGTAGTATAGGAACCGGGACAGCTTCCTACGAGCAGTACTTC	CASSIGTGTASYEQYF
TRBV4-1	NA	NA	TRBJ2-5	TGCGCCAGCAGCCAAGTCGGGGGACCAACTAAAGAGACCCAGTACTTC	CASSQVGGPTKETQYF
TRBV11-2	NA	NA	TRBJ2-1	TGTGCCAGCAGCTTGACGGAGCCGAGGATCAATGAGCAGTTCTTC	CASSLTEPRINEQFF
TRBV7-6	TRBD1	once	TRBJ2-2	TGTGCCAGCAGCCCAGTCGGGGACAGTAACACCGGGGAGCTGTTTTTT	CASSPVGDSNTGELFF
TRBV28	NA	NA	TRBJ2-7	TGTGCCAGCAGTCCACGAGGGATTCCGACCTACGAGCAGTACTTC	CASSPRGIPTYEQYF
TRBV6-5	TRBD1	NA	TRBJ2-7	TGTGCCAGCAGTTACGCATTGACAGGGGGGGACTACGAGCAGTACTTC	CASSYALTGGDYEQYF
TRBV5-1	NA	NA	TRBJ2-7	TGCGCCAGCAGCCCGGGACTCTATGGCGACGAGCAGTACTTC	CASSPGLYGDEQYF
TRBV6-6	TRBD1	NA	TRBJ1-5	TGTGCCAGCAGTTACGGACAGGTCAATCAGCCCCAGCATTTT	CASSYGQVNQPQHF
TRBV5-4	NA	NA	TRBJ2-1	TGTGCCAGCAGCTTGGCCAGGGATGAGCAGTTCTTC	CASSLARDEQFF
TRBV7-2	NA	NA	TRBJ2-2	TGTGCCAGCAGTATCGCGGGGGCGGGGGAGCTGTTTTTT	CASSIAGAGELFF
TRBV5-4	NA	NA	TRBJ2-5	TGTGCCAGCAGCCCTCCACCCGGGAAGGTAGAGACCCAGTACTTC	CASSPPPGKVETQYF
TRBV29-1	TRBD1	NA	TRBJ2-7	TGCAGCGTTGAAGGAACCGGGACAGGGGACACCTACGAGCAGTACTTC	CSVEGTGTGDTYEQYF
TRBV4-1	TRBD2	NA	TRBJ2-7	TGCGCCAGCAGCCTTGCTGGGACTAGCGGTTCAGAGCAGTACTTC	CASSLAGTSGSEQYF
TRBV5-1	TRBD1	NA	TRBJ1-6	TGCGCCAGCAGCTTACTCGACAGGGAGGATTCACCCCTCCACTTT	CASSLLDREDSPLHF
TRBV5-1	TRBD1	NA	TRBJ2-5	TGCGCCAGCAGCTCGAGGGACAGCCAAGAGACCCAGTACTTC	CASSSRDSQETQYF
TRBV7-2	NA	NA	TRBJ2-1	TGTGCCAGCAGCTTTTCGCAGTTGGATGAGCAGTTCTTC	CASSFSQLDEQFF
TRBV2	TRBD1	NA	TRBJ2-3	TGTGCCAGCGCCGAGACAGGGACAGATACGCAGTATTTT	CASAETGTDTQYF
TRBV19	NA	NA	TRBJ2-1	TGTGCCAGTAGTTCGGGACTTCCTTACTCCTACAATGAGCAGTTCTTC	CASSSGLPYSYNEQFF
TRBV7-8	TRBD1	NA	TRBJ1-3	TGTGCCAGCAGCTTAGTGGGCGGAGGGGGCGCGGTTGGAAACACCATATATTTT	CASSLVGGGGAVGNTIYF
TRBV5-1	TRBD1	once	TRBJ1-5	TGCGCCAGCAGCTTGGGGGACAGCCGAAATCAGCCCCAGCATTTT	CASSLGDSRNQPQHF
TRBV5-1	NA	few	TRBJ2-5	TGCGCCAGCAGCTTACAGGGTTTGAGAGAGACCCAGTACTTC	CASSLQGLRETQYF
TRBV7-9	NA	NA	TRBJ2-1	TGTGCCAGCAGCTTAGTGGCTAGTTGGGAGCAGTTCTTC	CASSLVASWEQFF
TRBV29-1	NA	NA	TRBJ2-1	TGCAGCGTTGGTGGGGCCCGCCAGGGCAATGAGCAGTTCTTC	CSVGGARQGNEQFF
TRBV19	NA	NA	TRBJ2-1	TGTGCCAGCACCGCGGGCTACAATGAGCAGTTCTTC	CASTAGYNEQFF
TRBV12-5	NA	NA	TRBJ1-1	TGTGCTAGTGGTTTGGAACGACAGGCCAGGGAGCATTACACTGAAGCTTTCTTT	CASGLERQAREHYTEAFF
TRBV9	TRBD1	NA	TRBJ2-7	TGTGCCAGCAGCCCATACGACAGGGTGAACGAGCAGTACTTC	CASSPYDRVNEQYF
TRBV5-1	TRBD1	NA	TRBJ2-6	TGCGCCAGCAGCTTTTCACGGACAGGGGAATCTGGGGCCAACGTCCTGACTTTC	CASSFSRTGESGANVLTF
TRBV5-4	NA	NA	TRBJ1-2	TGTGCCAGCAGCTTGGACAGAATAAACTATGGCTACACCTTC	CASSLDRINYGYTF
TRBV6-5	TRBD1	NA	TRBJ1-3	TGTGCCAGCAGTTCCTTGGACAGGTCTGGAAACACCATATATTTT	CASSSLDRSGNTIYF
TRBV5-6	TRBD1	NA	TRBJ1-1	TGTGCCAGCAGCTTGGGACAGGGGGAAGCTTTCTTT	CASSLGQGEAFF
TRBV4-1	NA	NA	TRBJ1-2	TGCGCCAGCAGCCAAGATCCGGGAACTAGCTATGGCTACACCTTC	CASSQDPGTSYGYTF